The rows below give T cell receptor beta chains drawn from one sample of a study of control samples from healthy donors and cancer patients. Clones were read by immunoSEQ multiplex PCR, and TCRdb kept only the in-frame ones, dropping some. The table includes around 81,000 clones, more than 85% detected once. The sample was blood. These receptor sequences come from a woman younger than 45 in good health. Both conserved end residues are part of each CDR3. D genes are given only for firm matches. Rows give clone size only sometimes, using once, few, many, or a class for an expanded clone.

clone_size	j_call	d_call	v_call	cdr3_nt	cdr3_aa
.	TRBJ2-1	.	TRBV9	TGTGCCAGCAGCAGCCGGGACATCGTCAATGAGCAGTTCTTC	CASSSRDIVNEQFF
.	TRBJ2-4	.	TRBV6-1	TGTGCCAGCAGTGAGTGGCAGGGGAGGGCCAAAAACATTCAGTACTTC	CASSEWQGRAKNIQYF
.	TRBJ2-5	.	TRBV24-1	TGTGCCACCAGTGAAGCGGTCCAAGAGACCCAGTACTTC	CATSEAVQETQYF
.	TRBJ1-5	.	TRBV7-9	TGTGCCAGCAGCCCATCTGCGGAGCCCCAGCATTTT	CASSPSAEPQHF
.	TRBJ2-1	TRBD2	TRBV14	TGTGCCAGCAGCTCCCGGACTAGCGTGGCCTACAATGAGCAGTTCTTC	CASSSRTSVAYNEQFF
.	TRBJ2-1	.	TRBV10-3	TGTGCCACCAGCGAAAGGGTCAATGAGCAGTTCTTC	CATSERVNEQFF
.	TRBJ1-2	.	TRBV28	TGTGCCAGCAGCAAACAGGGCCGCTATGGCTACACCTTC	CASSKQGRYGYTF
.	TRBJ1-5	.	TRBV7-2	TGTGCCAGCAGCCCCCTATACGGGGGGAATCAGCCCCAGCATTTT	CASSPLYGGNQPQHF
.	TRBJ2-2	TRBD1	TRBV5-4	TGTGCCAGCAGCCCAACAGGGGGCGCTGGCGGGGAGCTGTTTTTT	CASSPTGGAGGELFF
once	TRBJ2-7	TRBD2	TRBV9	TGTGCCAGCAGCGTAGGCGCTAGCGGTGCTCCCTACGAGCAGTACTTC	CASSVGASGAPYEQYF
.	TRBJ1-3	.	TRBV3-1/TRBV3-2	TGTGCCAGCAGCCAAGTTTCAGGGTATGGAAACACCATATATTTT	CASSQVSGYGNTIYF
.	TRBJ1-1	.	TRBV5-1	TGCGCCAGCAGCTTGACGGGGTTAGACACTGAAGCTTTCTTT	CASSLTGLDTEAFF
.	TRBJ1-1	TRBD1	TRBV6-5	TGTGCCAGCAGCTTAAAGACAGGGGAGAACACTGAAGCTTTCTTT	CASSLKTGENTEAFF
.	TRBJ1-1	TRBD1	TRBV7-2	TGTGCCAGCAGCTTAGAGACAGGGCGGAACACTGAAGCTTTCTTT	CASSLETGRNTEAFF
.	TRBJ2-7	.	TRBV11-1	TGTGCCAGCAGCTCCGCTTACGAGCAGTACTTC	CASSSAYEQYF
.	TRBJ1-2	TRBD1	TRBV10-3	TGTGCCATCAAAGGACAGGGGGTTGATGGCTACACCTTC	CAIKGQGVDGYTF
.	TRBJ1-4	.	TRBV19	TGTGCCAGTAGTATGGGAGGGGAAAAACTGTTTTTT	CASSMGGEKLFF
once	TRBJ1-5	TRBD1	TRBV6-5	TGTGCCAGCAGTCGACAGGGATATAGCAATCAGCCCCAGCATTTT	CASSRQGYSNQPQHF
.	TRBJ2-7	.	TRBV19	TGTGCCAGTAGTATCTTCCTCCGAGCCTACGAGCAGTACTTC	CASSIFLRAYEQYF
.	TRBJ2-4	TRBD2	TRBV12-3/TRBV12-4	TGTGCCAGCAGCCGGGGACTAGCGGTGCAGTACTTC	CASSRGLAVQYF
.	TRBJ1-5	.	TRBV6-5	TGTGCCAGCAGTTACGGGGTGGGAAGCAATCAGCCCCAGCATTTT	CASSYGVGSNQPQHF
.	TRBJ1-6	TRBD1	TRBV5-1	TGCGCCAGCAGCTTGACGGACAGGGGTAATTCACCCCTCCACTTT	CASSLTDRGNSPLHF
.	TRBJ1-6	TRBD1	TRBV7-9	TGTGCCAGCAGCCCGGGGACAGGGCCGAATTCACCCCTCCACTTT	CASSPGTGPNSPLHF
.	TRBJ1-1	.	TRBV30	TGTGCCTGGAGTGGCGTGTTATACACTGAAGCTTTCTTT	CAWSGVLYTEAFF
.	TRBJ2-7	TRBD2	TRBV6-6	TGTGCCAGCAGTACGGGGACCGGGAGGGGCGAGCAGTACTTC	CASSTGTGRGEQYF
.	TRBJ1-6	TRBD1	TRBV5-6	TGTGCCAGCAGCCCAAACCGGGACAGGAGAACCTATAATTCACCCCTCCACTTT	CASSPNRDRRTYNSPLHF
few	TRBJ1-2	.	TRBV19	TGTGCCAGTAGTTTCACAGGCGCCTATGGCTACACCTTC	CASSFTGAYGYTF
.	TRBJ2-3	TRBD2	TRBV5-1	TGCGCCAGCAGCTTGGGGCTAGCGGCTAGCACAGATACGCAGTATTTT	CASSLGLAASTDTQYF
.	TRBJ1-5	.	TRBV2	TGTGCCAGCAGCGGCCAAACGATGGGCAATCAGCCCCAGCATTTT	CASSGQTMGNQPQHF
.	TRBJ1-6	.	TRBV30	TGTGCCTGGAGTGTACCTAGTTGGTCAACACCCCTCCACTTT	CAWSVPSWSTPLHF
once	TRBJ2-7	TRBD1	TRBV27	TGTGCCAGCAGTTTACTGGTCAGGGGGCGATACGAGCAGTACTTC	CASSLLVRGRYEQYF
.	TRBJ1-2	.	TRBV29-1	TGCAGCGCGCCGGTGGAGACGGGCGATGCTGGCTACACCTTC	CSAPVETGDAGYTF
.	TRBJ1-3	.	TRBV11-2	TGTGCCAGCAGCTTAAGGGGGTTTGGAAACACCATATATTTT	CASSLRGFGNTIYF
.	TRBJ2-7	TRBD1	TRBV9	TGTGCCAGCAGCCCCCGACAGGGACGAAACTACGAGCAGTACTTC	CASSPRQGRNYEQYF
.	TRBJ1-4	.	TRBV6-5	TGTGCCAGCAGTTACTCGGTTGGGGAAAAACTGTTTTTT	CASSYSVGEKLFF
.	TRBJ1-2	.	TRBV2	TGTGCCAGCAGGCCCACACGAAACAGGGCTGGCTACACCTTC	CASRPTRNRAGYTF
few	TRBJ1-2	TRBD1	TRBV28	TGTGCCAGCGTAGGAGGACAGGGGGCTCAAGGCTACACCTTC	CASVGGQGAQGYTF
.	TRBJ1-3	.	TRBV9	TGTGCCAGCAGCGTAGAAAGTAACTCTGGAAACACCATATATTTT	CASSVESNSGNTIYF
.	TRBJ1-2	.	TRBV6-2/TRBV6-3	TGTGCCAGCAGTCGATTGGGGTCACTCTATGGCTACACCTTC	CASSRLGSLYGYTF
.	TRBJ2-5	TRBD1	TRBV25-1	TGTGCCAGCAGTGAATCCGCAGGGGGTGGGGAGACCCAGTACTTC	CASSESAGGGETQYF
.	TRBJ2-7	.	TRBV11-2	TGTGCCAGCAGCCCTCTGGGCAGGGCGCCCTACGAGCAGTACTTC	CASSPLGRAPYEQYF
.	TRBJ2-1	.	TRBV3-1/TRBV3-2	TGTGCCAGCGGGACCTACAATGAGCAGTTCTTC	CASGTYNEQFF
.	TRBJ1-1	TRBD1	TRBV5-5	TGTGCCAGCAGGAGACAGGGGGACACTGAAGCTTTCTTT	CASRRQGDTEAFF
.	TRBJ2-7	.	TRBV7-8	TGTGCCAGCAGCCCCGGCAGAACCTACGAGCAGTACTTC	CASSPGRTYEQYF
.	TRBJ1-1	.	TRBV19	TGTGCCAGTAGTATGGGCTCTGCGGGCATCACTGAAGCTTTCTTT	CASSMGSAGITEAFF
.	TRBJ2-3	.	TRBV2	TGTGCCAGCAGTGAAAAGCCAGATACGCAGTATTTT	CASSEKPDTQYF
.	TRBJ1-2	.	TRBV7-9	TGTGCCAGCAGCTCACCGGGGACTTTGGTTCGTGGCTACACCTTC	CASSSPGTLVRGYTF
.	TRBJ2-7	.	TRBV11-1	TGTGCCAGCAGCTTAGTGGTCTCTTCAGATCCGGAGCAGTACTTC	CASSLVVSSDPEQYF
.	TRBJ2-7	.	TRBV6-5	TGTGCCAGCAGCCCCTCTTCCTACGAGCAGTACTTC	CASSPSSYEQYF
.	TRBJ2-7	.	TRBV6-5	TGTGCCAGCACGCAAGGGACGGTGAGCTCCTACGAGCAGTACTTC	CASTQGTVSSYEQYF
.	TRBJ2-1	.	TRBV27	TGTGCCAGCAGTTTATCTCCGTACAATGAGCAGTTCTTC	CASSLSPYNEQFF
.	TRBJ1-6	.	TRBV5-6	TGTGCCAGCAAAATTCGACCTCAAAATTCACCCCTCCACTTT	CASKIRPQNSPLHF
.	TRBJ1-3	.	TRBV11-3	TGTGCCAGCAGCCCCTTGAAGACTGGAAACACCATATATTTT	CASSPLKTGNTIYF